Listed here are 19 T cell receptor beta chains from one sample, sequenced in a study of OX40 agonist ivuxolimab in advanced cancers. TCRdb's table, derived via immunoSEQ multiplex PCR, lists solely in-frame clones and lacks some. The sample records tens of thousands of clones, about 89% being singletons. Material: CD4+ or CD8+ T cells sorted from blood, obtained in a trial of the OX40 agonist ivuxolimab. The receptors were gathered from an adult with an advanced solid tumor such as melanoma, head and neck, liver or kidney cancer.

The chain employs TRBV10-3 and TRBJ2-1, with 12 bases identical to TRBD1. This CDR3 spans 14 amino acids. The junction had 6 bases not matched to a gene; V was cut back by 7 bases and J by 8 bases. CDR1 ENHRY and CDR2 SYGVKD come from the germline V gene. The CDR3 region is CAINTGQGADEQFF. The CDR3 DNA is TGTGCCATCAACACGGGACAGGGGGCCGATGAGCAGTTCTTC.

This clone was detected only a few times. The chain is built from TRBV2 and TRBJ2-7; 7 nucleotides match TRBD1. With V trimmed by 10 bases and J by 1 base, 7 bases remained unmatched. Germline V gene lookup returns CDR1 SNHLY and CDR2 FYNNEI. This CDR3 contains 13 residues. CDR3 in amino acids: CANDRVGSYEQYF. CDR3 bases: TGTGCCAACGACAGGGTTGGTTCCTACGAGCAGTACTTC.

J is TRBJ1-1 and V is TRBV4-1, with D possibly being TRBD1 (5 bases). This CDR3 is 14 amino acids long. V was pared by 0 bases and J by 8 bases, with 13 bases between. The V gene's germline CDR1 is MGHRA and CDR2 YSYEKL. The CDR3 sequence is CASSQEPGRYEAFF. In nucleotides, the CDR3 is TGCGCCAGCAGCCAAGAGCCGGGGCGATACGAAGCTTTCTTT.

V is TRBV27 and J is TRBJ2-7; the D gene could be TRBD1 or TRBD2 (6 bases each). The CDR3 runs 14 residues. The V gene's germline CDR1 is MNHEY and CDR2 SMNVEV (reference sequence). The V end was cut by 8 bases, the J end by 3 bases, with 17 bases between. In nucleotides, the CDR3 is TGTGCCAGCGGAGGGGGTCCAGGGGTCTACGAGCAGTACTTC. Its translation is CASGGGPGVYEQYF.

The J gene is TRBJ1-4, the V gene TRBV7-9, with D unclear. This CDR3 spans 16 amino acids. V dropped 0 bases and J dropped 3 bases, with 11 bases sitting between them. CDR1 is SEHNR and CDR2 is FQNEAQ in the germline V gene (reference sequence). The CDR3 sequence: CASSLAGYGANEKLFF. The CDR3 DNA sequence: TGTGCCAGCAGCTTAGCGGGGTATGGCGCTAATGAAAAACTGTTTTTT.

The chain has TRBV13 and TRBJ1-1, with 7 bases identical to TRBD1. The CDR3 totals 13 residues. Unmatched junction bases numbered 8, after V lost 5 bases and J lost 8 bases. In germline, CDR1 is PRHDT, CDR2 FYEKMQ (reference sequence). Written as DNA, the CDR3 is TGTGCCAGCAGCCCATTCGGACAGGAAGAAGCTTTCTTT. It is translated as CASSPFGQEEAFF.

The chain couples TRBV4-2 to TRBJ2-3; 13 bases are shared with TRBD2. Trimming at V came to 1 base and at J to 6 bases, leaving 4 bases not matched to a gene. Germline values: CDR1 LGHNA, CDR2 YNFKEQ. The CDR3 runs to 16 residues. CDR3 DNA: TGTGCCAGCAGCCAAGCCACGGGACTAGCGGGGGATACGCAGTATTTT. Translated: CASSQATGLAGDTQYF.

The V and J genes are TRBV7-9 and TRBJ2-3; D is possibly TRBD1 (6 bases). CDR3 size: 18 residues. Trimming removed 0 bases at V and 1 base at J, with 17 bases between. Germline V gene sequence: CDR1 SEHNR, CDR2 FQNEAQ (reference sequence). The CDR3 nucleotides are TGTGCCAGCAGCTTAGCGAACCGGGCAGGGGCTGGCACAGATACGCAGTATTTT. Translated: CASSLANRAGAGTDTQYF.

This clone has just one count. The V gene is TRBV6-5, the J gene TRBJ1-1; TRBD1 agrees at 7 bases. The CDR3 consists of 12 residues. Germline lookup yields CDR1 MNHEY and CDR2 SVGAGI. With 6 bases clipped from V and 7 bases from J, the junction kept 5 bases outside the gene matches. Here the CDR3 reads CASSTGQVEAFF. CDR3 sequence (DNA): TGTGCCAGCAGCACTGGACAGGTTGAAGCTTTCTTT.

J is TRBJ2-1 and V is TRBV5-6; 8 bases map to TRBD2. The trim removed 2 bases at V and 5 bases at J, leaving 3 bases unmatched. From germline, CDR1 is SGHDT and CDR2 YYEEEE. The length of the CDR3 is 14 residues. The CDR3 region has the DNA TGTGCCAGCAGCTTACTAGCGGATCACAATGAGCAGTTCTTC. Amino acids: CASSLLADHNEQFF.

The rearrangement uses TRBV27 and TRBJ1-5, with 7 bases that match TRBD1. V shed 6 bases and J 0 bases; nucleotides not matched to a gene: 11. Looked up from germline, CDR1 is MNHEY and CDR2 is SMNVEV (reference sequence). This CDR3 is built from 17 residues. DNA for the CDR3: TGTGCCAGCAGACCCACGGGACAGACATTTAGCAATCAGCCCCAGCATTTT. It yields the protein CASRPTGQTFSNQPQHF.

CDR3 bases: TGTGCCAGCTCACGATCGAAGGGGGTAAACACCGGGGAGCTGTTTTTT. Translation: CASSRSKGVNTGELFF. The J gene is TRBJ2-2, the V gene TRBV18, with D maybe TRBD1 (6 bases). Germline V CDR1 and CDR2: KGHSH, LQKENI. Trimming pared 4 bases from V and 2 bases from J, leaving 14 bases between. The CDR3 loop spans 16 amino acids.

The chain carries TRBV6-5 and TRBJ2-2; 10 bases match TRBD1. V was clipped by 6 bases and J by 7 bases; unmatched bases: 8. Germline lookup yields CDR1 MNHEY and CDR2 SVGAGI. The CDR3 covers 15 residues. The chain's CDR3 is CASRPGQGRYGELFF. The CDR3 region has the DNA TGTGCCAGCAGACCGGGACAGGGGCGATACGGGGAGCTGTTTTTT.

The V gene is TRBV4-1, the J gene TRBJ1-5; D may be TRBD1 (5 bases). The CDR3 consists of 15 residues. Per germline, CDR1 MGHRA and CDR2 YSYEKL. V lost 0 bases and J 3 bases, leaving 9 bases between the germline ends. The CDR3 loop is CASSQDIGANQPQHF. In nucleotides, the CDR3 is TGCGCCAGCAGCCAAGATATCGGGGCCAATCAGCCCCAGCATTTT.

The V gene is TRBV28, the J gene TRBJ1-1, with D unclear. Germline-derived CDR1 and CDR2 are MDHEN and SYDVKM. V gave up 5 bases and J gave up 1 base, with 14 bases separating them. This CDR3 comprises 15 residues. The chain's CDR3 is CASSPHQDKNTEAFF. The CDR3 DNA is TGTGCCAGCAGTCCACACCAAGACAAGAACACTGAAGCTTTCTTT.

This clone occurred once. This sequence joins TRBV7-8 and TRBJ2-7; D possibly corresponds to TRBD1 (5 bases). Deletions cut 0 bases from V and 4 bases from J, with 16 bases between. CDR3 length equals 16 residues. From germline, CDR1 is SGHVS and CDR2 FQNEAQ. DNA of the CDR3: TGTGCCAGCAGCTTAGCGTATCTGACAGATCCGTACGAGCAGTACGTC. As protein: CASSLAYLTDPYEQYV.

The J gene is TRBJ1-1, the V gene TRBV14, with D possibly TRBD1 on 6 matching bases. V lost 0 bases and J 3 bases, leaving 14 bases between the germline ends. From germline, CDR1 is SGHDN and CDR2 FVKESK. The CDR3 loop spans 16 amino acids. The CDR3 sequence is CASSQDMGHMDTEAFF. The CDR3 DNA is TGTGCCAGCAGCCAAGATATGGGACATATGGACACTGAAGCTTTCTTT.

V gene TRBV18 combines with J gene TRBJ1-5; D might be TRBD1 (5 bases). The CDR3 sequence is 17 residues long. V gave up 6 bases and J gave up 1 base, with 19 bases separating them. Germline V CDR1 and CDR2: KGHSH, LQKENI. CDR3 protein: CASSQHRFRDSNQPQHF. In nucleotides, the CDR3 is TGTGCCAGCTCCCAACATCGCTTCCGGGACAGCAATCAGCCCCAGCATTTT.

The chain couples TRBV4-1 to TRBJ1-3; no reliable D call. The CDR3 totals 14 residues. The germline V gene encodes CDR1 MGHRA and CDR2 YSYEKL. The V gene lost 1 base and the J gene lost 1 base, with 5 bases spanning the gap. For the CDR3, the DNA is TGCGCCAGCAGCCAAGTGGCTTCTGGAAACACCATATATTTT. Translated: CASSQVASGNTIYF.